One sample yielded the 11 T cell receptor beta chains listed below, sequenced in a study of OX40 agonist ivuxolimab in advanced cancers. Repertoires were generated with immunoSEQ multiplex PCR, while TCRdb's copy carries only in-frame clones and drops some. This sample has about 100,000 clones, with approximately 91% found just once. Here the sequenced sample was CD4+ or CD8+ T cells sorted from blood, taken in a trial of the OX40 agonist ivuxolimab. These receptors were obtained from an adult with an advanced solid tumor such as melanoma, head and neck, liver or kidney cancer.

The chain uses TRBV28 and TRBJ2-2; the match to TRBD2 covers 11 bases. Unmatched junction bases numbered 7, after V lost 7 bases and J lost 6 bases. Germline CDR1 and CDR2: MDHEN and SYDVKM. The CDR3 runs to 15 residues. DNA of the CDR3: TGTGCCAGCATCCGTAGCGGGGGGGCTCCCGGGGAGCTGTTTTTT. Its protein is CASIRSGGAPGELFF.

This clone was counted a few times. V usage is TRBV27 and J usage is TRBJ2-3, with a weak D call TRBD2 (6 bases). Per the germline V gene, CDR1 is MNHEY and CDR2 is SMNVEV (reference sequence). V lost 8 bases to trimming and J lost 5 bases, with 20 bases between them. The CDR3 contains 15 residues. The CDR3 sequence is CASRGLTTRGDTQYF. The CDR3 nucleotides are TGTGCCAGCCGGGGACTCACCACACGGGGAGATACGCAGTATTTT.

J is TRBJ1-3 and V is TRBV6-5; tentative D call: TRBD1 (5 bases). The CDR3 has 15 amino acids. The germline V gene encodes CDR1 MNHEY and CDR2 SVGAGI. V was cut by 6 bases and J by 4 bases, with 16 bases left in between. The CDR3 is CASRPPGTSGNTIYF. The CDR3 nucleotides are TGTGCCAGCAGGCCCCCCGGGACGTCAGGAAACACCATATATTTT.

The chain is built from TRBV19 and TRBJ1-1; possibly TRBD1 for D (5 bases). V lost 0 bases, J lost 5 bases, and 10 bases lay in between. CDR3 length: 14 amino acids. From germline, CDR1 is LNHDA and CDR2 SQIVND (reference sequence). The CDR3 region is CASSIDLGGTEAFF. CDR3 nucleotides: TGTGCCAGTAGTATAGATCTGGGGGGGACTGAAGCTTTCTTT.

V is TRBV28 and J is TRBJ2-1, with 7 nucleotides matching TRBD2. The CDR3 is made up of 16 amino acids. V lost 1 base to trimming and J lost 0 bases; unmatched junction nucleotides: 3. Germline values: CDR1 MDHEN, CDR2 SYDVKM. The CDR3 bases are TGTGCCAGCAGTTTATTGGGCGGGGGCTCCTACAATGAGCAGTTCTTC. Its protein is CASSLLGGGSYNEQFF. The whole variable domain, remainder taken from reference TRBV28 and TRBJ2-1, is DVKVTQSSRYLVKRTGEKVFLECVQDMDHENMFWYRQDPGLGLRLIYFSYDVKMKEKGDIPEGYSVSREKKERFSLILESASTNQTSMYLCASSLLGGGSYNEQFFGPGTRLTVL.

This chain uses TRBV2 with TRBJ1-3; D unresolved. The germline V and J ends were trimmed by 3 bases and 4 bases, with 4 bases remaining between them. The CDR3 sequence is 12 residues long. In germline, CDR1 is SNHLY, CDR2 FYNNEI. The CDR3 nucleotides read TGTGCCAGCAGTGACCAGGGAAACACCATATATTTT. It is translated as CASSDQGNTIYF. The full variable domain, its missing parts supplied by reference TRBV2 and TRBJ1-3, is EPEVTQTPSHQVTQMGQEVILRCVPISNHLYFYWYRQILGQKVEFLVSFYNNEISEKSEIFDDQFSVERPDGSNFTLKIRSTKLEDSAMYFCASSDQGNTIYFGEGSWLTVV.

The chain uses TRBV5-1 and TRBJ2-1; 7 bases map to TRBD2. CDR3 length: 15 amino acids. V was clipped by 3 bases and J by 5 bases; unmatched bases: 8. The germline V gene encodes CDR1 SGHRS and CDR2 YFSETQ. The CDR3: CASSWGGPGNNEQFF. In DNA, the CDR3 is TGCGCCAGCAGCTGGGGAGGGCCGGGGAACAATGAGCAGTTCTTC.

J is TRBJ1-1 and V is TRBV10-3; no definite D call. V lost 6 bases to trimming and J lost 1 base, with 15 bases between them. Looked up from germline, CDR1 is ENHRY and CDR2 is SYGVKD. This CDR3 comprises 15 residues. This CDR3 reads CAIRTQMGKNTEAFF. The CDR3 nucleotides are TGTGCCATCAGAACACAGATGGGTAAGAACACTGAAGCTTTCTTT.

The gene calls are TRBV30 and TRBJ1-6; D is perhaps TRBD1 (5 bases). The CDR3 extends over 16 amino acids. Germline values: CDR1 GTSNPN, CDR2 SVGIG (reference sequence). V dropped 3 bases and J dropped 11 bases, with 23 bases sitting between them. The CDR3 DNA is TGTGCCTGGAGACCAAGATCGGGCACTGGGACGGCACCCCTCCACTTT. This gives the protein CAWRPRSGTGTAPLHF.

The chain links TRBV7-9 to TRBJ1-1; 8 nucleotides align to TRBD1. With V trimmed by 4 bases and J by 1 base, 11 bases remained unmatched. Germline V gene data show CDR1 as SEHNR and CDR2 as FQNEAQ (reference sequence). CDR3 length: 17 residues. The CDR3 coding sequence is TGTGCCAGCAGCTCGAGACAGGGGCGTATTCGGAACACTGAAGCTTTCTTT. It codes for CASSSRQGRIRNTEAFF.

V is TRBV29-1 and J is TRBJ2-3; D is tentatively TRBD1 or TRBD2 (5 bases each). V lost 0 bases and J 0 bases, leaving 13 bases between the germline ends. This CDR3 spans 16 amino acids. CDR1 and CDR2 from the germline V gene are SQVTM and ANQGSEA. The CDR3 loop is CSVEDMGRLSTDTQYF. For the CDR3, the DNA is TGCAGCGTTGAAGATATGGGACGCCTTAGCACAGATACGCAGTATTTT.